The present entry profiles one T cell receptor (beta chain) with its context. Its antigen is not identified. This entry is derived from a study of beta chain features in type 1 diabetes. Via the markers CD45RO/CCR7/CD25/CD127/CD95/CD27, stem cell-like memory, regulatory, central memory and naive CD4+ cells were sorted. CDR1 MDHEN and CDR2 SYDVKM come from the germline V gene. The V gene end was trimmed by 4 bases and the J gene end by 8 bases; junction bases not matched to a gene: 13. The length of the CDR3 is 15 residues. General study findings and limits: Within patients, naive, central memory and Treg TCRB repertoires seemed more similar than within healthy donors. Fewer junction insertions and more nucleotide deletions appeared in type 1 diabetes patients.

Sequenced material consisted of expressed TCRB transcripts (all of the isolated RNA was reverse transcribed). This table comes from immunoSEQ multiplex PCR, and its TCRdb copy is limited to in-frame clones, with some not included. The table includes about 140,000 clones, 6.9% detected once. This chain connects TRBV28 to TRBJ1-2, with TRBD1 matching over 7 bases. The sample taken for sequencing was central memory CD4+ T cells from blood. This TCR derives from a woman aged 25 to 39 in good health. Here the CDR3 reads CASSSTGVSRGGYTF. For the CDR3, the DNA is TGTGCCAGCAGTTCCACAGGGGTCTCCCGGGGAGGCTACACCTTC.